The present entry profiles one TCR beta chain with its context. Its antigen is currently unknown. Since a much larger clone is just one base distant, this may be a read error. The data originate from a study of T cell repertoires in cytomegalovirus infection. Background on the study: Based on public TCR beta signatures, there were indications of CMV infection and of a matching HLA type. Study observations and caveats: Pooled public TCR beta family frequency picked out CMV carriers with the relevant HLA. In two of eight donors, the top clonotype was HLA-C-restricted CMV-specific.

The CDR3 runs 15 residues. CDR1 and CDR2 from the germline V gene are SGHTA and FQGNSA. TCRdb redid the calling of the reads with MiXCR, one entry per CDR3 protein. The table includes roughly 300,000 distinct CDR3 sequences, 8% to 10% detected once. Sequencing was done on a sample of PBMCs. The source is a human donor in good health (CMV status not recorded). Some clones in this sample may be carry-over from other donors' samples. This chain connects TRBV7-2 to TRBJ1-2, with 9 bases aligning to TRBD1. This chain's CDR3 is CASSDSGQGRGGYAF. The CDR3 DNA reads as TGTGCCAGCAGCGACTCAGGACAGGGGAGAGGCGGCTACGCCTTC.